This is a list of T cell receptor beta chains from one sample in a study of Ad26.COV2.S vaccination and SARS-CoV-2 variants. Sequencing used immunoSEQ multiplex PCR; TCRdb keeps in-frame clones, though not all of them. The sample contains approximately 300,000 clones, 86% of which appear only once. Sequenced material: peripheral blood, taken in a trial of Ad26.COV2.S vaccine versus placebo. The receptors come from a person between 18 and 60 years old who received the Ad26.COV2.S COVID-19 vaccine or a placebo. CDR3s include the opening cysteine and the closing phenylalanine or tryptophan. Not all rows give a size; the values are once, few, many and, for expanded clones, a class.

CDR3aa,abundance,j_gene,v_gene
CAWRKGTDLRFTEAFF,NA,TRBJ1-1,TRBV30
CASSQETGVYGYTF,NA,TRBJ1-2,TRBV3-1/TRBV3-2
CASSMEGLGNQPQHF,NA,TRBJ1-5,TRBV19
CASSPSTGYGNEQFF,NA,TRBJ2-1,TRBV4-3
CASSLLDPRGTDTQYF,once,TRBJ2-3,TRBV7-8
CASSQDPGSGNTIYF,NA,TRBJ1-3,TRBV4-2
CASSQGQGTEAFF,NA,TRBJ1-1,TRBV25-1
CASSPLDTDSPLHF,NA,TRBJ1-6,TRBV14
CASTVGRGFTGELFF,NA,TRBJ2-2,TRBV5-4
CASLRQGGDGDEQFF,NA,TRBJ2-1,TRBV5-1
CASTRGGGTDTQYF,NA,TRBJ2-3,TRBV5-1
CASSQDPGMYSPLHF,NA,TRBJ1-6,TRBV3-1/TRBV3-2
CASSLGTGLSGYTF,NA,TRBJ1-2,TRBV5-4
CASSLTNSGGYTGELFF,NA,TRBJ2-2,TRBV7-3
CASSLQGSGELFF,few,TRBJ2-2,TRBV7-3
CASSINADRGPINYGYTF,many,TRBJ1-2,TRBV19
CASSTYPTVAKNIQYF,NA,TRBJ2-4,TRBV19
CASSLGATRNTEAFF,NA,TRBJ1-1,TRBV5-1
CASSMGAMNTEAFF,NA,TRBJ1-1,TRBV18
CASSPGGRPDTQYF,NA,TRBJ2-3,TRBV23-1
CSIGLAGETQYF,NA,TRBJ2-5,TRBV29-1
CASSLAATYEQYF,NA,TRBJ2-7,TRBV5-1
CASSLDLYRGNYGYTF,few,TRBJ1-2,TRBV7-2
CASSVGVAGLRDTQYF,once,TRBJ2-3,TRBV5-1